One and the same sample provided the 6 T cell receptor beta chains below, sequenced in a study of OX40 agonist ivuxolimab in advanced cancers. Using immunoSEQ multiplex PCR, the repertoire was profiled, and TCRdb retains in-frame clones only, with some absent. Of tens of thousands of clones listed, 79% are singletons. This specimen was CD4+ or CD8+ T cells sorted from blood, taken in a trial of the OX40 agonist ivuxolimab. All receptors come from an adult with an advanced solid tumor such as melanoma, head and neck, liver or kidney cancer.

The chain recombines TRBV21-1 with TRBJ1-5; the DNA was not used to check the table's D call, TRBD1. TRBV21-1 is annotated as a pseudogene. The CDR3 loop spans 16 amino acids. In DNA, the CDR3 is TGTGCCAGCAGCAAAGGGGAAAGGGGGCACAGTCAGCCCCAGCATTTT. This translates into CASSKGERGHSQPQHF.

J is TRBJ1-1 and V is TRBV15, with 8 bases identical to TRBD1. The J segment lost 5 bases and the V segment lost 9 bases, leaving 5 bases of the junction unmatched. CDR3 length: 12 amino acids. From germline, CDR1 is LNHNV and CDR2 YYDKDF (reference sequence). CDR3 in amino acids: CATRTGRTEAFF. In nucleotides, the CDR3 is TGTGCCACACGGACAGGGAGGACTGAAGCTTTCTTT.

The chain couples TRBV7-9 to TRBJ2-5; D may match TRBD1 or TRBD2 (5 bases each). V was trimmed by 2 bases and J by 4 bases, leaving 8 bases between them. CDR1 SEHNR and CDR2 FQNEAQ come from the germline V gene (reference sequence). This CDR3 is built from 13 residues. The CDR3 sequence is CASSLLGVETQYF. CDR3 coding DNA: TGTGCCAGCAGCTTATTGGGGGTAGAGACCCAGTACTTC.

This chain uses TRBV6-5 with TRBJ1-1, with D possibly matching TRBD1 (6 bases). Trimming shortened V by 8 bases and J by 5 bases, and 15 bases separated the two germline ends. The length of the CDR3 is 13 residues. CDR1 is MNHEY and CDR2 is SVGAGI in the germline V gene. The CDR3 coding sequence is TGTGCCAGCCGACGGGGGGGCTTGACTGAAGCTTTCTTT. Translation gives CASRRGGLTEAFF.

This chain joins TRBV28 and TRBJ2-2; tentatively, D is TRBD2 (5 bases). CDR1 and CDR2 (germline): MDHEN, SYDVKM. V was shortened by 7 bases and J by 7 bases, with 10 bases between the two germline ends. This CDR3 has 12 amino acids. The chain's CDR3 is CASTLGSGELFF. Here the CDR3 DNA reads TGTGCCAGCACCCTTGGGAGCGGGGAGCTGTTTTTT.

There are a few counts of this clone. The DNA of the CDR3 is TGTGCCAGCAGCCAAGAAGGCGAGCAGTACTTC. Its protein is CASSQEGEQYF. This sequence joins TRBV16 and TRBJ2-7; D unresolved. This CDR3 spans 11 amino acids. Trimming left V 2 bases short and J 6 bases short, with 5 bases between. Germline CDR1 reads KGHSY; CDR2 reads FQNENV.